Below are 10 T cell receptor beta chains sequenced from a single sample in a study of Tregs in tolerant kidney transplant recipients (dated by TCRdb to about 2019). Library construction relied on the immunoSEQ multiplex PCR assay. TCRdb took this table from immuneACCESS and kept in-frame rearrangements with V and J called. Such tables lack part of the clones; where checked against another copy, unresolved V genes explain under half of the gap, and the rest is unexplained. The sample has more than 70,000 clones on record, 90% to 95% of them singletons. The leading ten clones occupy approximately 1.4% of the sample. Transplants used related donors with nonmyeloablative bone marrow transplantation; mixed chimerism was transient in the human trials. Sample: CD4+ T cells from blood (PBMCs), taken 24 months after the transplant. The receptors derive from a human patient who received a combined kidney and bone marrow transplant. Post transplant, some T cells may arise from the graft donor.

The chain carries TRBV19 and TRBJ1-1; TRBD1 aligns across 7 bases. In germline, CDR1 is LNHDA, CDR2 SQIVND (reference sequence). Losses at the gene ends were 5 bases for V and 7 bases for J; bases not matched to a gene: 10. This CDR3 has 14 residues. CDR3 region: CASSPSTGSYEAFF. CDR3 nucleotide sequence: TGTGCCAGTAGTCCCTCGACAGGGTCCTATGAAGCTTTCTTT.

The chain couples TRBV5-4 to TRBJ1-1; the match to TRBD1 covers 10 bases. Germline values: CDR1 SGHNT, CDR2 YYREEE (reference sequence). CDR3 length: 17 amino acids. V lost 4 bases to trimming and J lost 0 bases; unmatched junction nucleotides: 9. The CDR3 DNA reads as TGTGCCAGCAGCCCGGGACAGGGGTTAGGCATGAACACTGAAGCTTTCTTT. Its translation is CASSPGQGLGMNTEAFF. The variable domain in full, with the rest retrieved from reference TRBV5-4 and TRBJ1-1, is ETGVTQSPTHLIKTRGQQVTLRCSSQSGHNTVSWYQQALGQGPQFIFQYYREEENGRGNFPPRFSGLQFPNYSSELNVNALELDDSALYLCASSPGQGLGMNTEAFFGQGTRLTVV.

The genes are TRBV5-1 and TRBJ1-2; no definite D call. CDR1 is SGHRS and CDR2 is YFSETQ in the germline V gene. The V gene lost 5 bases and the J gene lost 0 bases, with 8 bases spanning the gap. The CDR3 is 13 amino acids. Here the CDR3 reads CASSNTPNYGYTF. DNA of the CDR3: TGCGCCAGCAGTAATACACCTAACTATGGCTACACCTTC. The whole variable domain, remainder taken from reference TRBV5-1 and TRBJ1-2, is KAGVTQTPRYLIKTRGQQVTLSCSPISGHRSVSWYQQTPGQGLQFLFEYFSETQRNKGNFPGRFSGRQFSNSRSEMNVSTLELGDSALYLCASSNTPNYGYTFGSGTRLTVV.

V and J are TRBV2 and TRBJ2-3; a possible D gene is TRBD1 (5 bases). The germline V gene encodes CDR1 SNHLY and CDR2 FYNNEI. CDR3 length equals 15 residues. The V end was cut by 6 bases, the J end by 2 bases, with 15 bases between. The CDR3 reads CASRETQGSTDTQYF. The CDR3 nucleotides are TGTGCCAGCAGAGAAACCCAGGGATCCACAGATACGCAGTATTTT.

The V gene is TRBV30, the J gene TRBJ2-4; 9 nucleotides agree with TRBD1. CDR3 length: 15 amino acids. The germline V gene encodes CDR1 GTSNPN and CDR2 SVGIG (reference sequence). The junction had 7 bases not matched to a gene; V was cut back by 1 base and J by 6 bases. The CDR3 spells CAWSDRGRGLNIQYF. As DNA, the CDR3 is TGTGCCTGGAGTGACAGGGGGCGGGGGTTAAACATTCAGTACTTC.

The chain recombines TRBV4-3 with TRBJ2-5; no reliable D call. V gave up 0 bases and J gave up 5 bases, with 7 bases separating them. This CDR3 comprises 13 residues. Germline V CDR1 and CDR2: LGHNA, YSLEER. CDR3 DNA: TGCGCCAGCAGCCAAGATGGCAGGGAGACCCAGTACTTC. This codes for CASSQDGRETQYF.

The chain uses TRBV12-5 and TRBJ2-5; 11 bases match TRBD2. The junction had 4 bases not matched to a gene; V was cut back by 6 bases and J by 1 base. The CDR3 sequence is 15 residues long. Germline V gene data show CDR1 as LGHNT and CDR2 as FRNRAP. CDR3 loop: CASGPGLAAQETQYF. As DNA, the CDR3 is TGTGCTAGTGGCCCGGGACTAGCGGCCCAAGAGACCCAGTACTTC.

The chain employs TRBV5-1 and TRBJ2-2, with a possible D match to TRBD2 (5 bases). This CDR3 spans 15 amino acids. Germline V gene data show CDR1 as SGHRS and CDR2 as YFSETQ. Between the trimmed V and J ends, which lost 2 bases and 7 bases, there was a span of 15 bases. The CDR3 spells CASSFRTPLGGELFF. The CDR3 DNA is TGCGCCAGCAGCTTTCGGACTCCATTAGGCGGGGAGCTGTTTTTT.

The chain joins TRBV5-5 to TRBJ1-1; no firm D call. Trimming took 5 bases from V and 4 from J, leaving 12 bases between them. Germline CDR1 is SGHKS and CDR2 is YYEKEE (reference sequence). The CDR3 loop spans 13 amino acids. The CDR3 spells CASSKSYGTEAFF. The CDR3, as DNA: TGTGCCAGCAGTAAGAGTTACGGCACTGAAGCTTTCTTT.

V and J are TRBV6-6 and TRBJ1-2; D gene unclear. Looked up from germline, CDR1 is MNHNY and CDR2 is SVGAGI (reference sequence). The CDR3 extends over 14 amino acids. Trimming removed 7 bases at V and 4 bases at J, with 16 bases between. CDR3 nucleotides: TGTGCCAGCATGGCGGCCACCTATCTCTATGGCTACACCTTC. It is translated as CASMAATYLYGYTF.